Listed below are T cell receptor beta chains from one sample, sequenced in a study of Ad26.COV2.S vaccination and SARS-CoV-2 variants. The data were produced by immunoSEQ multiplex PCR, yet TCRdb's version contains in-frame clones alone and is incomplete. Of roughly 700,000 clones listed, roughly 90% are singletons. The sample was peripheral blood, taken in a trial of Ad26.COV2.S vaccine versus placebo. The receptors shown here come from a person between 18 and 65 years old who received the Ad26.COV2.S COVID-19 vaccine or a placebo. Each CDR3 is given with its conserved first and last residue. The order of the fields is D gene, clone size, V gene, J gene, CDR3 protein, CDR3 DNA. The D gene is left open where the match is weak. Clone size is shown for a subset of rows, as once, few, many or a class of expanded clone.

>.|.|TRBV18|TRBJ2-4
CASSPSESGNIQYF
TGTGCCAGCTCACCATCCGAGTCGGGAAACATTCAGTACTTC
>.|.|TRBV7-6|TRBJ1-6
CASSQRTQGMEGSPLHF
TGTGCCAGCAGCCAAAGGACGCAGGGAATGGAGGGATCACCCCTCCACTTT
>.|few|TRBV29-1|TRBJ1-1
CSVRGRKDMNTEAFF
TGCAGCGTCAGGGGACGGAAAGACATGAACACTGAAGCTTTCTTT
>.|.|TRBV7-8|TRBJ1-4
CASSPQGVGNEKLFF
TGTGCCAGCAGCCCTCAGGGTGTTGGTAATGAAAAACTGTTTTTT
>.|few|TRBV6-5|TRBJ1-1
CASKPAQGRTEAFF
TGTGCCAGCAAACCAGCTCAGGGGCGGACTGAAGCTTTCTTT
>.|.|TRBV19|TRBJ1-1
CASSMRERGTEAFF
TGTGCCAGTAGTATGAGGGAGCGGGGGACTGAAGCTTTCTTT
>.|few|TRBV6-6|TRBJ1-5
CASSYLGYQPQHF
TGTGCCAGCAGTTACCTAGGATATCAGCCCCAGCATTTT
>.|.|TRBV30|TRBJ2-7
CAWSPDTSYEQYF
TGTGCCTGGAGCCCTGACACCTCCTACGAGCAGTACTTC
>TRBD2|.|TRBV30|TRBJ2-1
CAWSVSRLTSAIPNEQFF
TGTGCCTGGAGTGTATCAAGGCTTACTAGCGCCATACCCAATGAGCAGTTCTTC
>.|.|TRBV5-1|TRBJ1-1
CASSLQNRVSGTEAFF
TGCGCCAGCAGCTTGCAAAACAGGGTTTCGGGCACTGAAGCTTTCTTT
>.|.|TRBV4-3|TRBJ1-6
CASSRTISYNSPLHF
TGCGCCAGCAGCCGCACGATATCCTATAATTCACCCCTCCACTTT
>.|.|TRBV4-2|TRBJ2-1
CASSQEKWPGSYNEQFF
TGTGCCAGCAGCCAAGAGAAATGGCCGGGCTCCTACAATGAGCAGTTCTTC
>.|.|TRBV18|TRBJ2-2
CASSPFRAANTGELFF
TGTGCCAGCTCACCATTCCGAGCGGCGAACACCGGGGAGCTGTTTTTT
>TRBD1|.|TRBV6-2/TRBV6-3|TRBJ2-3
CASSYSPGQGRRTDTQYF
TGTGCCAGCAGTTACTCCCCAGGACAGGGGCGAAGGACAGATACGCAGTATTTT
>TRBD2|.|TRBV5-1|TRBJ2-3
CASSSDGGRRSDTQYF
TGCGCCAGCAGCTCAGATGGCGGGAGGCGCTCAGATACGCAGTATTTT
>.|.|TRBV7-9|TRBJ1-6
CASSTLGTPLHF
TGTGCCAGCAGCACTCTGGGGACACCCCTCCACTTT
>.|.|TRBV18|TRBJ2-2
CASSASHGELFF
TGTGCCAGCTCAGCCTCTCACGGGGAGCTGTTTTTT
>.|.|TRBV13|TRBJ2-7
CASSLGTGGPWEQYF
TGTGCCAGCAGCTTAGGGACGGGGGGCCCCTGGGAGCAGTACTTC
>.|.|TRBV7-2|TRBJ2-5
CASSLDPAFAETQYF
TGTGCCAGCAGCTTAGATCCAGCCTTTGCGGAGACCCAGTACTTC
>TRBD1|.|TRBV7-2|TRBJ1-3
CASSLAGTGALSGNTIYF
TGTGCCAGCAGCTTAGCGGGGACAGGGGCGCTCTCTGGAAACACCATATATTTT
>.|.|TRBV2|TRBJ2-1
CASSEWRGEQFF
TGTGCCAGCAGTGAGTGGAGGGGTGAGCAGTTCTTC
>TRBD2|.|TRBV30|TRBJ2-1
CAWSEGLAGGEQFF
TGTGCCTGGAGTGAAGGGCTAGCGGGCGGTGAGCAGTTCTTC
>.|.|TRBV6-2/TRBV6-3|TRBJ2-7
CASSPSPYEQYF
TGTGCCAGCAGCCCCAGCCCCTACGAGCAGTACTTC
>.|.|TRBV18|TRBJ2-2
CASSPIPQGNMNTGELFF
TGTGCCAGCTCACCAATCCCGCAGGGAAATATGAACACCGGGGAGCTGTTTTTT
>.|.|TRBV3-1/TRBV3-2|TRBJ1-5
CASSPRTSNQPQHF
TGTGCCAGCAGCCCGAGGACTAGCAATCAGCCCCAGCATTTT
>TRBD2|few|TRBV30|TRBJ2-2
CAWSGLADTGELFF
TGTGCCTGGAGCGGGCTAGCGGACACCGGGGAGCTGTTTTTT
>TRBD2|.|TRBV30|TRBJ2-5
CAWSVRAGEAQYF
TGTGCCTGGAGTGTACGAGCGGGAGAGGCCCAGTACTTC
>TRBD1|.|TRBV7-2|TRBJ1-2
CASSLFRTGAAYGYTF
TGTGCCAGCAGCTTATTTCGGACAGGGGCGGCCTATGGCTACACCTTC
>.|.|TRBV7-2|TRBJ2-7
CASSLRNVRDEQYF
TGTGCCAGCAGCTTGAGAAATGTTCGCGACGAGCAGTACTTC
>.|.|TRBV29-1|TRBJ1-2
CSVHRTNYGYTF
TGCAGCGTTCACAGAACAAACTATGGCTACACCTTC
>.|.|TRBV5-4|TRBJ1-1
CASSYDSTTEAFF
TGTGCCAGCAGCTACGACAGTACCACTGAAGCTTTCTTT
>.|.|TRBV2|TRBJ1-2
CASSEAATGYYGYTF
TGTGCCAGCAGTGAAGCGGCTACAGGATATTATGGCTACACCTTC
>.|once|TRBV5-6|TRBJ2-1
CASDPGGLQEQFF
TGTGCCAGCGATCCGGGTGGACTTCAGGAGCAGTTCTTC
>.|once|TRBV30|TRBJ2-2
CAWSPGRRNTGELFF
TGTGCCTGGAGTCCCGGGAGACGGAACACCGGGGAGCTGTTTTTT
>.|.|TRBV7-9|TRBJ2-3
CASSLGSGTTTDTQYF
TGTGCCAGCAGCTTAGGGTCCGGAACTACCACAGATACGCAGTATTTT
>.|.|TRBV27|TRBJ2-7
CASSLSPGATYEQYF
TGTGCCAGCAGTTTATCGCCCGGGGCCACCTACGAGCAGTACTTC
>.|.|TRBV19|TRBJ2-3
CASRYRDSTDTQYF
TGTGCCAGTAGATACAGGGACAGCACAGATACGCAGTATTTT
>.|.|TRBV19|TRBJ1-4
CASSMVGSRGEKLFF
TGTGCCAGTAGTATGGTTGGGTCACGAGGTGAAAAACTGTTTTTT
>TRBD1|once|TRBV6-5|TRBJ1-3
CASRVTGAGNTIYF
TGTGCCAGCAGGGTCACAGGGGCCGGAAACACCATATATTTT
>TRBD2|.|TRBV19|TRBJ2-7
CASSSGGRAPYEQYF
TGTGCCAGTAGTTCTGGCGGGAGGGCCCCCTACGAGCAGTACTTC